Shown below are 28 T cell receptor beta chains from a single sample sequenced in a study of blood T cell repertoires in COVID-19. The protocol was immunoSEQ multiplex PCR, while the TCRdb copy is restricted to in-frame clones and leaves out a portion. The profile shows more than 100,000 clones, approximately 89% of them singletons. Material for sequencing was peripheral blood. These receptors were taken from a woman in her sixties or seventies with acute or convalescent COVID-19.

V is TRBV10-3 and J is TRBJ1-2, with 9 bases aligning to TRBD1. From germline, CDR1 is ENHRY and CDR2 SYGVKD. Trimming took 8 bases from V and 6 from J; bases not matched to a gene: 7. The CDR3 is made up of 13 amino acids. The CDR3 DNA sequence: TGTGCCATCCATCGGACAGGGGATAATGGCTACACCTTC. As protein: CAIHRTGDNGYTF.

The chain joins TRBV7-2 to TRBJ2-7; no clear D gene. V was clipped by 2 bases and J by 7 bases, with 9 bases between them. From germline, CDR1 is SGHTA and CDR2 FQGNSA. This CDR3 is built from 12 residues. The CDR3 is CASSLSQTEQYF. The CDR3 nucleotides read TGTGCCAGCAGCTTATCACAAACGGAGCAGTACTTC.

The J gene is TRBJ2-3, the V gene TRBV28, with 12 bases matching TRBD2. The V and J ends lost 8 bases and 3 bases, in that order; junction bases with no gene match: 6. Germline loops: CDR1 MDHEN, CDR2 SYDVKM. The CDR3 is made up of 15 amino acids. CDR3 DNA sequence: TGTGCCAGCCAAGGGACTAGCGGGCCGACAGATACGCAGTATTTT. Residues: CASQGTSGPTDTQYF. Complete variable domain (other parts from reference TRBV28 and TRBJ2-3): DVKVTQSSRYLVKRTGEKVFLECVQDMDHENMFWYRQDPGLGLRLIYFSYDVKMKEKGDIPEGYSVSREKKERFSLILESASTNQTSMYLCASQGTSGPTDTQYFGPGTRLTVL.

This chain links TRBV9 with TRBJ2-7; 7 bases are shared with TRBD1. CDR3 size: 14 residues. Trimming cost V 4 bases and J 2 bases; bases outside gene matches: 6. The germline V gene has CDR1 SGDLS and CDR2 YYNGEE. The CDR3 nucleotides are TGTGCCAGCAGCCCATCCGACAGGGCCTACGAGCAGTACGTC. Amino acids: CASSPSDRAYEQYV.

The chain combines TRBV9 with TRBJ2-1, with 8 bases fitting TRBD1. Germline assignment: CDR1 SGDLS and CDR2 YYNGEE. V lost 0 bases and J lost 10; bases outside the gene matches: 12. The CDR3 has 16 residues. The CDR3 DNA reads TGTGCCAGCAGCGTAGTCCCTACACGGGACAGGAGCGAGCAGTTCTTC. Amino acids: CASSVVPTRDRSEQFF.

By frequency in the sample, this clone is medium-sized. The chain links TRBV3-1 (or the pseudogene TRBV3-2) to TRBJ2-7, with 9 bases fitting TRBD2. CDR1 LGHDT and CDR2 YNNKEL come from the germline V gene (reference sequence). J was trimmed by 12 bases and V by 2 bases; bases with no gene match: 8. The CDR3 consists of 13 residues. The CDR3: CASSQLAAGGRYF. CDR3 nucleotide sequence: TGTGCCAGCAGCCAATTAGCGGCGGGAGGGAGGTACTTC.

This sequence joins TRBV19 and TRBJ1-2, with TRBD1 matching 10 bases. This CDR3 is built from 14 residues. Trimming took 9 bases from V and 2 from J; bases not matched to a gene: 6. Germline V gives CDR1 LNHDA, CDR2 SQIVND (reference sequence). CDR3 in amino acids: CASIDRGRNYGYTF. Written as DNA, the CDR3 is TGTGCCAGCATTGACAGGGGGCGAAACTATGGCTACACCTTC.

V usage is TRBV6-2 or TRBV6-3 and J usage is TRBJ2-7, with 7 bases identical to TRBD2. The CDR3 loop spans 13 amino acids. CDR1 is MNHEY and CDR2 is SVGEGT in the germline V gene. V dropped 5 bases and J dropped 6; count of bases not matched to a gene: 7. This CDR3 reads CASSSGMNIEQYF. In DNA form, the CDR3 reads TGTGCCAGCAGTAGCGGGATGAATATCGAGCAGTACTTC.

The chain carries TRBV9 and TRBJ2-2, with D unclear. Germline CDR1 reads SGDLS; CDR2 reads YYNGEE. The CDR3 has 13 residues. V lost 0 bases and J 7 bases, leaving 7 bases between the germline ends. The CDR3 loop reads CASSVAVNGELFF. The CDR3 DNA sequence: TGTGCCAGCAGCGTAGCTGTTAACGGGGAGCTGTTTTTT.

The chain employs TRBV2 and TRBJ1-2; D is possibly TRBD1 (5 bases). Trimming removed 4 bases from V and 5 bases from J, with 11 bases in between. CDR3 length: 13 amino acids. Per the germline V gene, CDR1 is SNHLY and CDR2 is FYNNEI. This chain's CDR3 is CASSGGGPYGYTF. CDR3 sequence (DNA): TGTGCCAGCAGTGGGGGGGGTCCTTATGGCTACACCTTC.

The chain recombines TRBV24-1 with TRBJ2-1; 10 bases fit TRBD1. The junction had 6 bases not matched to a gene; V was cut back by 1 base and J by 7 bases. The germline V gene has CDR1 KGHDR and CDR2 SFDVKD. The CDR3 is made up of 16 amino acids. The CDR3 reads CATSDFGDRGKNEQFF. The CDR3, as DNA: TGTGCCACCAGTGATTTCGGGGACAGGGGAAAGAATGAGCAGTTCTTC.

CDR3 region: CASSLQRDGYTF. The CDR3 coding sequence is TGTGCCAGCAGCTTACAGAGGGATGGCTACACCTTC. The V gene is TRBV11-2, the J gene TRBJ1-2; D remains unclear. Trimming shortened V by 2 bases and J by 6 bases, and 7 bases separated the two germline ends. The CDR3 runs 12 residues. Germline V CDR1 and CDR2: SGHAT, FQNNGV.

This sequence joins TRBV12-2 and TRBJ1-5; the D call TRBD1 from the table was never checked on the DNA. TRBV12-2 is a pseudogene. This CDR3 spans 16 amino acids. CDR3 sequence reads: CASRTSLYYSRQPQHF. DNA of the CDR3: TGTGCAAGTCGCACCAGCTTGTATTACAGCCGGCAGCCCCAGCATTTT.

This clone has a handful of counts. The chain recombines TRBV6-5 with TRBJ1-4; D is possibly TRBD1 (5 bases). This CDR3 has 15 residues. Germline CDR1 and CDR2: MNHEY and SVGAGI. V lost 2 bases and J lost 6, with 13 bases in between. DNA of the CDR3: TGTGCCAGCAGTTACGGCAGGGCCTTGGATGAAAAACTGTTTTTT. Protein product: CASSYGRALDEKLFF.

The chain has TRBV12-3 or TRBV12-4 and TRBJ2-5; D call uncertain. Trimming removed 6 bases at V and 4 bases at J, with 9 bases between. The CDR3 totals 12 residues. The CDR3 protein is CASSLRGETQYF. CDR3 nucleotide sequence: TGTGCCAGCAGCCTAAGAGGAGAGACCCAGTACTTC.

This clone was seen a single time. The rearrangement joins TRBV5-1 to TRBJ1-1, with TRBD1 identical over 7 bases. The CDR3 runs 15 residues. Losses at the gene ends were 2 bases for V and 1 base for J; bases not matched to a gene: 5. CDR1 is SGHRS, CDR2 YFSETQ, per germline. The CDR3 reads CASSLRTGQNTEAFF. The CDR3 nucleotides read TGCGCCAGCAGCTTAAGGACAGGCCAGAACACTGAAGCTTTCTTT.

The rearrangement links TRBV2 to TRBJ2-5; maybe TRBD2 (5 bases). The CDR3 sequence is 12 residues long. Trimming stripped 6 bases from V and 3 bases from J, with 8 bases between. Germline V CDR1 and CDR2: SNHLY, FYNNEI. The CDR3 region is CASRGLEETQYF. The CDR3 region has the DNA TGTGCCAGCAGAGGACTGGAAGAGACCCAGTACTTC.

This clone appeared a single time. This chain links TRBV10-3 with TRBJ2-3; possibly TRBD2 for D (6 bases). Germline CDR1 ENHRY, CDR2 SYGVKD. V lost 4 bases and J 4 bases, leaving 12 bases between the germline ends. The CDR3 runs to 14 residues. CDR3 amino acids: CAISGGEVADTQYF. The CDR3, as DNA: TGTGCCATCAGTGGGGGGGAGGTGGCAGATACGCAGTATTTT.

This clone was detected a few times. This chain joins TRBV11-3 and TRBJ1-1; 9 bases align to TRBD1. CDR3 length: 14 residues. Germline CDR1 SGHNT, CDR2 YENEEA. J lost 7 bases, V lost 6 bases, and 9 bases had no gene match. The DNA of the CDR3 is TGTGCCAGCAGTTGGTCGGACAGGGGTAGTGAAGCTTTCTTT. Its translation: CASSWSDRGSEAFF.

The chain employs TRBV10-3 and TRBJ2-3; D possibly corresponds to TRBD2 (5 bases). Trimming took off 4 bases at V and 4 bases at J, with 12 bases between the two ends. Germline V gene sequence: CDR1 ENHRY, CDR2 SYGVKD. The CDR3 has 14 amino acids. The CDR3 DNA sequence: TGTGCCATCAGTGGCAGAGGGCAGGCAGATACGCAGTATTTT. Amino acids: CAISGRGQADTQYF.

J is TRBJ1-1 and V is TRBV6-5; maybe TRBD1 (5 bases). The V end lost 8 bases, the J end lost 4 bases, and 17 bases lay between the germline ends. The CDR3 runs to 14 residues. In germline, CDR1 is MNHEY, CDR2 SVGAGI. In DNA, the CDR3 is TGTGCCAGCCTCCTGGGAGGGGTCGGCACTGAAGCTTTCTTT. This encodes CASLLGGVGTEAFF.

The chain is built from TRBV6-1 and TRBJ2-1; D call uncertain. This CDR3 has 15 residues. Germline CDR1 reads MNHNS; CDR2 reads SASEGT. Trimming pared 2 bases from V and 3 bases from J, leaving 11 bases between. The CDR3 coding sequence is TGTGCCAGCAGTGAAAGTGAACAGAACTACAATGAGCAGTTCTTC. Its translation is CASSESEQNYNEQFF.

This CDR3 is CASSYSWGPGEQYF. In DNA, the CDR3 is TGTGCCAGCAGTTACTCATGGGGGCCGGGGGAGCAGTACTTC. The chain couples TRBV6-5 to TRBJ2-7, with D possibly being TRBD1 (6 bases). CDR1 is MNHEY, CDR2 SVGAGI, per germline. This CDR3 has 14 amino acids. The ends were cut back, 0 bases at V and 7 bases at J, with 13 bases in the middle.

This chain connects TRBV27 to TRBJ1-2; 8 bases match TRBD1. Germline loops: CDR1 MNHEY, CDR2 SMNVEV (reference sequence). The J segment lost 4 bases and the V segment lost 7 bases, leaving 11 bases of the junction unmatched. This CDR3 comprises 15 residues. The CDR3, as DNA: TGTGCCAGCAACGAGAGACAGGGGCTCGGCTATGGCTACACCTTC. It codes for CASNERQGLGYGYTF.

As concerns this clone: At the DNA level, this CDR3 is encoded by other sequences in the same sample as well. CDR3 nucleotides: TGTGCCAGCAGGCAGGGGGATAGCAATCAGCCCCAGCATTTT. As protein: CASRQGDSNQPQHF. The J gene is TRBJ1-5, the V gene TRBV2, with 7 bases identical to TRBD1. Germline V CDR1 and CDR2: SNHLY, FYNNEI. This CDR3 region has 14 residues. Trimming removed 6 bases from V and 0 bases from J; junction bases left unmatched: 2.

The chain links TRBV28 to TRBJ1-1; D is possibly TRBD1 (5 bases). In germline, CDR1 is MDHEN, CDR2 SYDVKM. Trimming stripped 5 bases from V and 2 bases from J, with 24 bases between. The CDR3 sequence is 18 residues long. The DNA for the CDR3 is TGTGCCAGCAGTCTGAGCCCAGGGTGGAAGGGTCGAAACACTGAAGCTTTCTTT. Amino acid sequence: CASSLSPGWKGRNTEAFF.

This clone was seen just once. The chain recombines TRBV5-5 with TRBJ2-5, with 7 bases matching TRBD1. V lost 1 base to trimming and J lost 1 base; unmatched junction nucleotides: 7. The CDR3 sequence is 16 residues long. CDR1 is SGHKS, CDR2 YYEKEE, per germline (reference sequence). The CDR3 coding sequence is TGTGCCAGCAGCTTGCGAGGGGGCGCGGTCCAAGAGACCCAGTACTTC. Its translation: CASSLRGGAVQETQYF.

This chain links TRBV3-1 (or the pseudogene TRBV3-2) with TRBJ1-2, with D perhaps matching TRBD1 (6 bases). Between the trimmed V and J ends, which lost 4 bases and 4 bases, there was a span of 13 bases. This CDR3 is 14 amino acids long. Germline-derived CDR1 and CDR2 are LGHDT and YNNKEL (reference sequence). The DNA of the CDR3 is TGTGCCAGCAGCCCCGAGGGGGGGCGCTATGGCTACACCTTC. Translated, it gives CASSPEGGRYGYTF.